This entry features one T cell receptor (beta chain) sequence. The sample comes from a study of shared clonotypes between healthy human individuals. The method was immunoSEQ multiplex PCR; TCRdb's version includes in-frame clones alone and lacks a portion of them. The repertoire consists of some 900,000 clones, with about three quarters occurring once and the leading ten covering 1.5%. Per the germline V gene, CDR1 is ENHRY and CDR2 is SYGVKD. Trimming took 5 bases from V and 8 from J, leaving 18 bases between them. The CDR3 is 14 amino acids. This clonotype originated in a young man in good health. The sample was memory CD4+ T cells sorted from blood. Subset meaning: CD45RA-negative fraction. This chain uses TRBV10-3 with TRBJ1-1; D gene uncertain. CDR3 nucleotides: TGTGCCATCAGTACAAAACCCGGGTTCCTAGAAGCTTTCTTT. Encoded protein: CAISTKPGFLEAFF.